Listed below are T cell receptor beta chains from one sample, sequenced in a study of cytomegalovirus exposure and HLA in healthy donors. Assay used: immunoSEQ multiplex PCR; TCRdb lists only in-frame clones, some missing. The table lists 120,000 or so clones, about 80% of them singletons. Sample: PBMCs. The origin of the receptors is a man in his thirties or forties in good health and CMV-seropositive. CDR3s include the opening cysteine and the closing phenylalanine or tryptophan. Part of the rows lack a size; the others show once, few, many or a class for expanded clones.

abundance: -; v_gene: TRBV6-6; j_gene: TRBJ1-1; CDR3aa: CASSWGGGTEAFF
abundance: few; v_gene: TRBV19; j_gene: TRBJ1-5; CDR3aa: CASSKLQGAEQPQHF
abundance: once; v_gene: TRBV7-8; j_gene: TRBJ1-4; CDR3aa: CASSLGASGGNEKLFF
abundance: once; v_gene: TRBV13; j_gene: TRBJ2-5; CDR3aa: CASSSRPQETQYF
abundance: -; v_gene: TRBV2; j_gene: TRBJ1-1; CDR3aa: CASSPDSFGAFF
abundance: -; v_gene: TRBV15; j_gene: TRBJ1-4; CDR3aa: CATSQTNEKLFF
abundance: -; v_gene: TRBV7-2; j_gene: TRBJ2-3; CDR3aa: CASSPFLTGLAGDTQYF
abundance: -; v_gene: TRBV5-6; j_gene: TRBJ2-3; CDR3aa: CASSLVRFSGRASTDTQYF
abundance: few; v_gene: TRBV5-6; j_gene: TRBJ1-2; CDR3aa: CASSGGRDRGYGYTF
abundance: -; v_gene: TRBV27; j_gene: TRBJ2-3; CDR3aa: CASSPSTRLGDTQYF
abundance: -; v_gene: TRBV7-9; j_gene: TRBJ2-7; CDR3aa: CASSLGSGRAFAYEQYF
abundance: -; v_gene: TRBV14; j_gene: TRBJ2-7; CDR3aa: CASSFSGRGSYEQYF
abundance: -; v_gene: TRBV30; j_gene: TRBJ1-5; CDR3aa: CAWTEGGNQPQHF
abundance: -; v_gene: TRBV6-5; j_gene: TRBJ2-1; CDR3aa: CASSSGGEQFF
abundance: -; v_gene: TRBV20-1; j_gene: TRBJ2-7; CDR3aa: CSASLIHEQYF
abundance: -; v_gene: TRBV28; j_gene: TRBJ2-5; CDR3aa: CASGRAGETQYF
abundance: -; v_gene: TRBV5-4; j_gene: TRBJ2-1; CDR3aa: CASSLLVAGASLFF
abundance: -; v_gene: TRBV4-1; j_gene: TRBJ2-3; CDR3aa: CASSQEEVADTQYF
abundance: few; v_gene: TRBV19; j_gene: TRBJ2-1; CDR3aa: CASSTRAGFTQFF
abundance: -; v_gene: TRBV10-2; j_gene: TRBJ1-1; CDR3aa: CASSGQGGFTEAFF
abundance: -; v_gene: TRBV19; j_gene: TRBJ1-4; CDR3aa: CASAPGQTFEKLFF
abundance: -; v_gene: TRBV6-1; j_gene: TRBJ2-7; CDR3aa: CASQTGVSYEQYF
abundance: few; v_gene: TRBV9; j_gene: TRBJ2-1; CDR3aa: CASSQDSGSSYNEQFF
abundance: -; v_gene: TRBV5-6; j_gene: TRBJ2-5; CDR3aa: CASSFQGTETQYF
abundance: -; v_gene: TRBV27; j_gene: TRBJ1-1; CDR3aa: CASSSPQQGSHAFF
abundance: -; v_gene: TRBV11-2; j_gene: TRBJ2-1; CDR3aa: CASSLTSGSHEQFF
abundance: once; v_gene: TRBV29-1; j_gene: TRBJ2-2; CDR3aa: CSVHRSNTNTGELFF
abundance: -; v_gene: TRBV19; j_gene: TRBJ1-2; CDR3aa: CASYRQGGHGYTF
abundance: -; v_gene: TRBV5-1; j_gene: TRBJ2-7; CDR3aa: CASSPDSGGYYEQYF
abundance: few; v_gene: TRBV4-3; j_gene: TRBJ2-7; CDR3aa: CASSPGHTYEQYF
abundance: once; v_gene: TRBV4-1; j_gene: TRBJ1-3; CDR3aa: CASSQDPGEPGNTIYF
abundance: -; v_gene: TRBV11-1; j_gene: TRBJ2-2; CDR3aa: CASSFPQGRITGELFF
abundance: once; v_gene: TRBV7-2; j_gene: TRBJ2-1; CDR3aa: CASSLLGVSSYNEQFF
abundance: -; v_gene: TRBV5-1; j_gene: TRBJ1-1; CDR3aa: CASSWEQNTEAFF
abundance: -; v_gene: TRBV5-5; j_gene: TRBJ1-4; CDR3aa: CASSLDRANEKLFF
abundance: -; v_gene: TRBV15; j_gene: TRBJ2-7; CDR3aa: CATSRDPFPGQNEQYF
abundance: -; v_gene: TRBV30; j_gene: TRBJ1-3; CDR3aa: CAWSVGQNSGNTIYF
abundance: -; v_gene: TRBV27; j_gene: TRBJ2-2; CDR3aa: CASSLTVGTGELFF
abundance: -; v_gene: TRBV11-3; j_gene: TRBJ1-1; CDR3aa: CASSPDRGISEAFF
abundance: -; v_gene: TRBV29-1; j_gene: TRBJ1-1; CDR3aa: CSVDGRTLTEAFF
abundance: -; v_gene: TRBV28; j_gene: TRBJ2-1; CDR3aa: CASSPSGRSFNEQFF
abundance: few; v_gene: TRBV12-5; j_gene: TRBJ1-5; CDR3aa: CASGSPDREVQPQHF
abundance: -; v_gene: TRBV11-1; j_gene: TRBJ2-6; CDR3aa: CASSSDRVESARVLTF
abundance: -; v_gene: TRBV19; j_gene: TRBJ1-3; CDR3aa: CASSTPGRGSDTIYF
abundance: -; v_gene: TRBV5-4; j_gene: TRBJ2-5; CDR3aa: CASSLEAGRVETQYF
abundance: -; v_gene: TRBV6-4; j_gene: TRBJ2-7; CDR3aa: CASSDPRLAESYEQYF
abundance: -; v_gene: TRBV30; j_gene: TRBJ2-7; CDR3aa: CAWSVQVYEQYF
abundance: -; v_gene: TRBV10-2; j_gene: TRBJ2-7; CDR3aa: CASSIQPDRDYEQYF
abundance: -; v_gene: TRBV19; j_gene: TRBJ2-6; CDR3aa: CASSMGTALHMANVLTF
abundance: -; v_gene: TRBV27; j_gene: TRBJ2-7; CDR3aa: CASSPPRGSGYEQYF
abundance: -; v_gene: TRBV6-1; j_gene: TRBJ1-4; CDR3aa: CASSETPGGRANEKLFF
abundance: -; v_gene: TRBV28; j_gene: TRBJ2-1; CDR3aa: CASTGLADNEQFF